One sample yielded the 18 T cell receptor beta chains listed below, sequenced in a study of CD8 T cells in Susac syndrome. With random hexamers, reverse transcription was performed on about 0.5 to 1 ug of RNA. Via MiXCR, TCRdb re-called the immunoSEQ multiplex PCR reads, giving one row per CDR3 protein. The table shows 150,000 to 200,000 distinct CDR3 sequences, with about 93% occurring only once. Sequencing used CD4+ T cells from PBMCs. The origin of the receptors is a human donor in good health.

This chain connects TRBV9 to TRBJ1-2; no clear D. This CDR3 region has 16 residues. The V gene lost 3 bases and the J gene lost 0 bases, with 15 bases spanning the gap. In germline, CDR1 is SGDLS, CDR2 YYNGEE. CDR3 in DNA: TGTGCCAGCAGCGCCTCTGCCGGGGATCCTAACTATGGCTACACCTTC. Residues: CASSASAGDPNYGYTF.

The rearrangement links TRBV3-1 to TRBJ2-7, with 8 bases fitting TRBD2. The V gene's germline CDR1 is LGHDT and CDR2 YNNKEL (reference sequence). The CDR3 sequence is 14 residues long. Trimming removed 0 bases from V and 3 bases from J; junction bases left unmatched: 1. CDR3 nucleotides: TGTGCCAGCAGCCAAGAAGGGACTAGCTACGAGCAGTACTTC. Its protein is CASSQEGTSYEQYF.

This clonotype was picked up one time. J is TRBJ2-1 and V is TRBV9, with D unclear. The CDR3 sequence is 13 residues long. V lost 0 bases and J lost 5, with 6 bases in between. The germline gives CDR1 SGDLS, CDR2 YYNGEE. DNA of the CDR3: TGTGCCAGCAGCGTAGGCAGAGACAATGAGCAGTTCTTC. This translates into CASSVGRDNEQFF.

The chain joins TRBV12-3 or TRBV12-4 to TRBJ2-3; TRBD2 matches at 15 bases. This CDR3 has 18 residues. V lost 5 bases to trimming and J lost 0 bases; unmatched junction nucleotides: 6. CDR3 protein: CASSAGTSGGLSTDTQYF. Here the CDR3 DNA reads TGTGCCAGCAGTGCCGGGACTAGCGGGGGGTTGAGCACAGATACGCAGTATTTT.

V and J are TRBV11-3 and TRBJ2-7; no definite D call. Germline V gene data show CDR1 as SGHNT and CDR2 as YENEEA. CDR3 length equals 14 residues. Trimming pared 9 bases from V and 4 bases from J, leaving 19 bases between. DNA of the CDR3: TGTGCCAGTCCTAATAGGGAACAGACTTACGAGCAGTACTTC. Its protein product is CASPNREQTYEQYF.

The gene calls are TRBV7-8 and TRBJ2-5; D unresolved. The germline gives CDR1 SGHVS, CDR2 FQNEAQ. CDR3 length: 15 residues. The V end lost 1 base, the J end lost 5 bases, and 14 bases lay between the germline ends. CDR3 loop: CASSLGLLNAETQYF. The CDR3 DNA follows: TGTGCCAGCAGCTTAGGCCTACTTAACGCGGAGACCCAGTACTTC.

The chain joins TRBV25-1 to TRBJ2-7; D gene ambiguous. The germline V gene encodes CDR1 MGHDK and CDR2 SYGVNS. The germline V and J ends were trimmed by 6 bases and 2 bases, with 11 bases remaining between them. This CDR3 is 13 amino acids long. CDR3 DNA: TGTGCCAGCAGCCCTGGGATCACCTACGAGCAGTACTTC. Translation gives CASSPGITYEQYF.

This clonotype was found once. V and J are TRBV27 and TRBJ2-7, with D maybe TRBD1 (6 bases). Trimming took 6 bases from V and 5 from J, leaving 11 bases between them. In germline, CDR1 is MNHEY, CDR2 SMNVEV (reference sequence). The CDR3 totals 12 residues. The CDR3 sequence: CASRSRGHEQYF. CDR3 in DNA: TGTGCCAGCAGGAGCAGGGGTCACGAGCAGTACTTC.

The V gene is TRBV7-9, the J gene TRBJ1-3; the D gene is possibly TRBD1 (6 bases). The V gene's germline CDR1 is SEHNR and CDR2 FQNEAQ (reference sequence). CDR3 size: 13 residues. V was trimmed by 8 bases and J by 1 base, leaving 9 bases between them. The CDR3 region has the DNA TGTGCCAGCGGACAGCCATCTGGAAACACCATATATTTT. Its protein product is CASGQPSGNTIYF.

J is TRBJ2-5 and V is TRBV20-1; a possible D gene is TRBD1 (6 bases). Germline V gene data show CDR1 as DFQATT and CDR2 as SNEGSKA (reference sequence). The V end lost 3 bases, the J end lost 4 bases, and 15 bases lay between the germline ends. The CDR3 is 14 residues long. Here the CDR3 reads CSARGPTGRETQYF. CDR3 DNA sequence: TGCAGTGCTAGGGGCCCCACAGGGAGAGAGACCCAGTACTTC.

The DNA for the CDR3 is TGTGCCAGCACCACAATATTTAACACTGAAGCTTTCTTT. Translated: CASTTIFNTEAFF. The genes are TRBV12-3 or TRBV12-4 and TRBJ1-1; D unclear. V shed 7 bases and J shed 2 bases, with 11 bases lying between them. This CDR3 is built from 13 residues.

The V call is TRBV20-1, the J call TRBJ1-6; D is perhaps TRBD1 (6 bases). The CDR3 spans 14 residues. Germline V gene lookup returns CDR1 DFQATT and CDR2 SNEGSKA (reference sequence). V was shortened by 6 bases and J by 7 bases, with 16 bases between the two germline ends. The DNA of the CDR3 is TGCAGTGCCGTAAAACAGGGATACAATTCACCCCTCCACTTT. Amino acids: CSAVKQGYNSPLHF.

The genes are TRBV15 and TRBJ1-2; D is unresolved. The CDR3 loop spans 16 amino acids. Germline lookup yields CDR1 LNHNV and CDR2 YYDKDF (reference sequence). V lost 0 bases, J lost 1 base, and 12 bases lay in between. CDR3 in amino acids: CATSRDRTELNYGYTF. The CDR3 nucleotides read TGTGCCACCAGCAGAGATAGGACGGAACTTAACTATGGCTACACCTTC.

This clonotype was recorded once. The gene calls are TRBV5-4 and TRBJ2-2; TRBD1 might be the D (6 bases). V dropped 4 bases and J dropped 1 base, with 11 bases sitting between them. CDR1 and CDR2 from the germline V gene are SGHNT and YYREEE (reference sequence). This CDR3 spans 15 amino acids. The CDR3 loop is CASSLGQQNTGELFF. In nucleotides, the CDR3 is TGTGCCAGCAGCCTCGGACAGCAGAACACCGGGGAGCTGTTTTTT.

This chain joins TRBV6-5 and TRBJ2-7; perhaps D is TRBD1 or TRBD2 (6 bases each). Germline V gene lookup returns CDR1 MNHEY and CDR2 SVGAGI. V was clipped by 6 bases and J by 5 bases, with 17 bases between them. The CDR3 is 14 amino acids. CDR3 region: CASRLGGERDEQYF. The CDR3 coding sequence is TGTGCCAGCAGGCTTGGGGGCGAGCGGGACGAGCAGTACTTC.

This chain connects TRBV20-1 to TRBJ2-3, with 9 bases lining up with TRBD1. The CDR3 loop spans 16 amino acids. Germline V lookup: CDR1 DFQATT, CDR2 SNEGSKA (reference sequence). V lost 2 bases, J lost 4 bases, and 10 bases stayed unmatched. The CDR3 nucleotides are TGCAGTGCTAGAAACCCCGGGACAGGGTTGTCAGATACGCAGTATTTT. Translation gives CSARNPGTGLSDTQYF.

The chain joins TRBV7-9 to TRBJ2-5, with 8 positions matching TRBD2. The DNA end is a closer match to TRBJ2-1, so the J assignment may be wrong. Germline V gene data show CDR1 as SEHNR and CDR2 as FQNEAQ (reference sequence). There are 11 residues in the CDR3. The CDR3 is CASSQRGTQFF. As DNA, the CDR3 is TGTGCCAGCAGCCAGCGGGGGACCCAGTTCTTC.

V and J are TRBV29-1 and TRBJ2-3, with TRBD2 as a possible D gene (5 bases). The germline V gene has CDR1 SQVTM and CDR2 ANQGSEA. CDR3 size: 15 residues. V lost 1 base and J lost 1, with 12 bases in between. CDR3: CSVEGAAVRTDTQYF. In DNA form, the CDR3 reads TGCAGCGTTGAAGGAGCGGCGGTTCGCACAGATACGCAGTATTTT.